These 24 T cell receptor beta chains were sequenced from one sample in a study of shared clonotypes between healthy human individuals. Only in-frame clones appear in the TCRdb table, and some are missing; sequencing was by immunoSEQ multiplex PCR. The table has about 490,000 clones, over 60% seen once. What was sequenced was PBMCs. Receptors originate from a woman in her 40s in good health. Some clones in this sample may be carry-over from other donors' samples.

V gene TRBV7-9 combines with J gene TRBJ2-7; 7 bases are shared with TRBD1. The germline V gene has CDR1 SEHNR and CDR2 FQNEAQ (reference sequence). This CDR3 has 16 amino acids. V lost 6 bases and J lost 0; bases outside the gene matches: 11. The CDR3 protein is CASRPWTGEGSYEQYF. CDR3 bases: TGTGCCAGCAGACCCTGGACAGGAGAGGGCTCCTACGAGCAGTACTTC.

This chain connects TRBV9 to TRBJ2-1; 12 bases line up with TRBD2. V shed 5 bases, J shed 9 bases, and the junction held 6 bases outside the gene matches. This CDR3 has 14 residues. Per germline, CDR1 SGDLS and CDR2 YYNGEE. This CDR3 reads CASRLAGGVGEQFF. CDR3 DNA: TGTGCCAGCAGGCTAGCGGGAGGGGTTGGTGAGCAGTTCTTC.

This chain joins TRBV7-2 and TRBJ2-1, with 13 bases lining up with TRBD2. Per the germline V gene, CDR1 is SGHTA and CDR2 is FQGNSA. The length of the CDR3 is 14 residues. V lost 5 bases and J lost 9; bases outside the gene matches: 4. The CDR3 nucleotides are TGTGCCAGCAGCCGGACTAGCGGGAGCCCTGAGCAGTTCTTC. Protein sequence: CASSRTSGSPEQFF.

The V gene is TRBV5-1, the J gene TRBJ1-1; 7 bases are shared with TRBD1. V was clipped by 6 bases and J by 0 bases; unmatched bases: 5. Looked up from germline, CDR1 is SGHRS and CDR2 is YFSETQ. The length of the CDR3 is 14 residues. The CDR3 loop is CASNPGQLNTEAFF. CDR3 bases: TGCGCCAGCAACCCGGGACAGTTGAACACTGAAGCTTTCTTT.

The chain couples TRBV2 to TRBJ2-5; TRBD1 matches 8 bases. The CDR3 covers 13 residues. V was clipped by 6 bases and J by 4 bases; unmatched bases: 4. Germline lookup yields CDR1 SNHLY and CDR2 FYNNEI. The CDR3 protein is CASSAGTGETQYF. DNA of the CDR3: TGTGCCAGCAGCGCCGGGACAGGAGAGACCCAGTACTTC.

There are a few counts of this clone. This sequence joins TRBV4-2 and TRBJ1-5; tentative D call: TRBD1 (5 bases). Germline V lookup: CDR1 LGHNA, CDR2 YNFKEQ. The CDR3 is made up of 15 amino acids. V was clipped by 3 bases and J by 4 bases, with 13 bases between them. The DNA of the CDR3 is TGTGCCAGCAGCCAGGGGACTCGGGAAAATCAGCCCCAGCATTTT. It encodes CASSQGTRENQPQHF.

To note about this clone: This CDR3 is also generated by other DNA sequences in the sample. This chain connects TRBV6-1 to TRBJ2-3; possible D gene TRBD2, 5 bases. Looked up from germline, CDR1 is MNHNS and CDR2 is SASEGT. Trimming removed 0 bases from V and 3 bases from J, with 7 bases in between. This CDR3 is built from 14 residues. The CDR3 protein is CASSEASGTDTQYF. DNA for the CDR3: TGTGCCAGCAGTGAAGCCTCGGGAACAGATACGCAGTATTTT.

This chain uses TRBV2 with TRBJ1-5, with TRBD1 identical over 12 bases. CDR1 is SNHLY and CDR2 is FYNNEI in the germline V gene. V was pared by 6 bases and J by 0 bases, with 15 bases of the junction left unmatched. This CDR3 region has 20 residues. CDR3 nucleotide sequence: TGTGCCAGCAGCGCCCCTGGGGGACAGGGGGCTTTTAATAGCAATCAGCCCCAGCATTTT. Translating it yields CASSAPGGQGAFNSNQPQHF. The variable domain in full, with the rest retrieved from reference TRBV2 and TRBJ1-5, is EPEVTQTPSHQVTQMGQEVILRCVPISNHLYFYWYRQILGQKVEFLVSFYNNEISEKSEIFDDQFSVERPDGSNFTLKIRSTKLEDSAMYFCASSAPGGQGAFNSNQPQHFGDGTRLSIL.

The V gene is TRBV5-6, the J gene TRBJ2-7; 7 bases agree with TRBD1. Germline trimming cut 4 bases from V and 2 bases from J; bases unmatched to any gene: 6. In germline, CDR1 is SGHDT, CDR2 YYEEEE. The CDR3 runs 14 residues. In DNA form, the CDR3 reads TGTGCCAGCAGCGGGACCGGGACAGCCTACGAGCAGTACTTC. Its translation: CASSGTGTAYEQYF.

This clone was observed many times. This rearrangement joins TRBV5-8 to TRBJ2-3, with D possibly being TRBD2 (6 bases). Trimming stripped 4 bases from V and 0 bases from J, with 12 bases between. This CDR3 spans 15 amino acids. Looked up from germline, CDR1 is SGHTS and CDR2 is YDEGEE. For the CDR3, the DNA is TGTGCCAGCAGCCCCGGAAGCGGGAGCACAGATACGCAGTATTTT. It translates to CASSPGSGSTDTQYF.

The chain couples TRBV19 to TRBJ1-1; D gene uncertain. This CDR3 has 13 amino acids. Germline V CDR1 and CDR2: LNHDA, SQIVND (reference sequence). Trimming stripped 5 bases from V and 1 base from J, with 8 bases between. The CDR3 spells CASSPRQNTEAFF. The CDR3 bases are TGTGCCAGTAGTCCTCGACAGAACACTGAAGCTTTCTTT. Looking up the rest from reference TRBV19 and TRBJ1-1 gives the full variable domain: DGGITQSPKYLFRKEGQNVTLSCEQNLNHDAMYWYRQDPGQGLRLIYYSQIVNDFQKGDIAEGYSVSREKKESFPLTVTSAQKNPTAFYLCASSPRQNTEAFFGQGTRLTVV.

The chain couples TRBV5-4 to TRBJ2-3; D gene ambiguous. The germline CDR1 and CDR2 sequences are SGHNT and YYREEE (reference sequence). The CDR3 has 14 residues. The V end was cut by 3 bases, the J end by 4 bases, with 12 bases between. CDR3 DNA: TGTGCCAGCAGCTCTGAGGTGGGGTCAGATACGCAGTATTTT. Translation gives CASSSEVGSDTQYF.

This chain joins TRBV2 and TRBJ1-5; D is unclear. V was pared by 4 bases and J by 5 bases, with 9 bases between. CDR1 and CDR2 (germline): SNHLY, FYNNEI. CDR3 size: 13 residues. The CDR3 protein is CASSGAAYQPQHF. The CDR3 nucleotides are TGTGCCAGCAGTGGTGCAGCTTATCAGCCCCAGCATTTT.

The CDR3 reads CASRFGLGSNEKLFF. The CDR3, as DNA: TGCGCCAGCAGATTCGGACTCGGGTCTAATGAAAAACTGTTTTTT. The rearrangement links TRBV10-2 to TRBJ1-4; D gene uncertain. The CDR3 is 15 amino acids. Between the trimmed V and J ends, which lost 6 bases and 3 bases, there was a span of 14 bases. Germline CDR1 reads WSHSY; CDR2 reads SAAADI.

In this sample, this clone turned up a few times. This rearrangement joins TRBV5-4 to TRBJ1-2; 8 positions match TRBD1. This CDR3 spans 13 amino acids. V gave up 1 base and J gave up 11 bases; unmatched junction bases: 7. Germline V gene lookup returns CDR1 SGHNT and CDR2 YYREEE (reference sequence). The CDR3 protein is CASSLSTGGDYTF. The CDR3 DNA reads TGTGCCAGCAGCTTGTCCACAGGGGGTGATTACACCTTC.

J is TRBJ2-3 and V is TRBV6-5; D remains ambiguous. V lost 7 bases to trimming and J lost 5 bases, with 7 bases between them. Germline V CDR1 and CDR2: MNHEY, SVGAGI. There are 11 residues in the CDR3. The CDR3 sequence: CASTNGDTQYF. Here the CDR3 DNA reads TGTGCCAGCACCAACGGAGATACGCAGTATTTT.

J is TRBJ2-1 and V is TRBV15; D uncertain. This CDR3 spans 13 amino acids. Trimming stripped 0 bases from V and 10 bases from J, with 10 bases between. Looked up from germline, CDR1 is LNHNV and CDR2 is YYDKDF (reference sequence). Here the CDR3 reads CATSRDLLREQFF. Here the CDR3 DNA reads TGTGCCACCAGCAGAGATCTATTGCGGGAGCAGTTCTTC.

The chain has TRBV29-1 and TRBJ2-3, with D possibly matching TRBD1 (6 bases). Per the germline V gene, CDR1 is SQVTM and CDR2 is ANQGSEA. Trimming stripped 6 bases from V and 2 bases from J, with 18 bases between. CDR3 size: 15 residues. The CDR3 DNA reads TGCAGCGTCCCAAACCCTGGACAGAACACAGATACGCAGTATTTT. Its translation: CSVPNPGQNTDTQYF.

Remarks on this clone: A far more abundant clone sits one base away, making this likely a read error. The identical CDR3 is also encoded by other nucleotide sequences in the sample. CDR3 region: CASSPTRTGGTEQYF. In DNA form, the CDR3 reads TGTGCCAGCTCACCCACCAGGACGGGGGGGACCGAGCAGTACTTC. The V call is TRBV18, the J call TRBJ2-7, with 8 positions matching TRBD2. The V segment lost 3 bases and the J segment 6 bases; nucleotides outside the gene matches: 10. The CDR3 covers 15 residues. Looked up from germline, CDR1 is KGHSH and CDR2 is LQKENI.

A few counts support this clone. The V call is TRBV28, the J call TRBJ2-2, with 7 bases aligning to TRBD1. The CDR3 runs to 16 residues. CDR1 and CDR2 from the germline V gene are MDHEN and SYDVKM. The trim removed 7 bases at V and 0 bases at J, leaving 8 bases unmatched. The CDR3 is CASKGGTGTNTGELFF. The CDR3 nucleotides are TGTGCCAGCAAAGGGGGCACAGGGACGAACACCGGGGAGCTGTTTTTT.

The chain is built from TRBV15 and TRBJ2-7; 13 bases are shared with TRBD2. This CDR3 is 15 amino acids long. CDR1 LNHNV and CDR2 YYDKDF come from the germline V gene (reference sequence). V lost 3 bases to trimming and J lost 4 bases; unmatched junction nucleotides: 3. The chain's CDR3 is CATSSRTSGSYEQYF. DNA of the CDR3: TGTGCCACCAGCAGTAGGACTAGCGGGAGTTACGAGCAGTACTTC.

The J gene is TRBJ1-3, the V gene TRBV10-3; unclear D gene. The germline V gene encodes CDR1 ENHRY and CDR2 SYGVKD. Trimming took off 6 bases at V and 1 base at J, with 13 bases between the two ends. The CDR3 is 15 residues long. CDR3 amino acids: CAISDEVLSGNTIYF. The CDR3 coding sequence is TGTGCCATCAGCGATGAGGTATTATCTGGAAACACCATATATTTT.

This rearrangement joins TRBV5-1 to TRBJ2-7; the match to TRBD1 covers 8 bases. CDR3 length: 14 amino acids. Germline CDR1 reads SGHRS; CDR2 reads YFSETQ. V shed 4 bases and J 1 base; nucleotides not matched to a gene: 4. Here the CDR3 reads CASSTGTGSYEQYF. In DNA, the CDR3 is TGCGCCAGCAGCACCGGGACAGGTTCCTACGAGCAGTACTTC.

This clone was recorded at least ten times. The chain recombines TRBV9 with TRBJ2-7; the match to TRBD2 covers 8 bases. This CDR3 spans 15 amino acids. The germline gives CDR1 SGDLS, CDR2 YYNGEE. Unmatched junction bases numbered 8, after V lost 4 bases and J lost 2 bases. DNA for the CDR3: TGTGCCAGCAGCTTCGGACTAGCCGAGCCCTACGAGCAGTACTTC. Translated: CASSFGLAEPYEQYF.